The clone carrying this T cell receptor (beta chain) was counted ten times or more. Its antigen is unknown. The lymph nodes were axillary draining lymph nodes from breast cancer patients. TCRdb itself ran the multiplex PCR reads through MiXCR, one entry per CDR3 protein. The table has some 100,000 distinct CDR3 sequences, 21% seen once. This specimen comes from a study of breast tumors, draining lymph nodes, adjacent tissues. Germline V gene lookup returns CDR1 MNHNY and CDR2 SVGAGI (reference sequence). The CDR3 extends over 15 amino acids. Trimming removed 6 bases at V and 1 base at J, with 13 bases between. Overall study results and limits: Tumor T cell lymph node origin was a supported hypothesis, not proven. Luminal-like breast cancer showed significantly greater tumor-nontumor repertoire similarity than basal-like breast cancer did. Most tumor T cells seemingly derive from lymph node, then expand in tumor. Compared with lymph nodes, tumors were less diverse; compared with nontumor tissue, more.

This sequence was found in a female donor with breast cancer. Some clones in this sample may be carry-over from other donors' samples. J is TRBJ1-5 and V is TRBV6-6; D may be TRBD1 (5 bases). Sequencing used axillary lymph node tissue. The chain's CDR3 is CASRDGGMSNQPQHF. For the CDR3, the DNA is TGTGCCAGCAGGGATGGGGGGATGAGCAATCAGCCCCAGCATTTT.